A single sample gave rise to the 28 T cell receptor beta chains below, sequenced in a study of shared clonotypes between healthy human individuals. The data were produced by immunoSEQ multiplex PCR, yet TCRdb's version contains in-frame clones alone and is incomplete. The top ten clones hold more than 30% of a sample with roughly 720,000 clones, 90% of them seen once. Sequenced material: memory CD8+ T cells from PBMCs. Subset specified: CD45RO+ cells pooled with CCR7-negative TemRA cells. These receptors were obtained from a man between 18 and 35 years old in good health. Some clones in this sample may be carry-over from other donors' samples.

The table lists this clone with a count of one. The genes are TRBV5-6 and TRBJ2-7; TRBD1 matches 9 bases. V lost 0 bases to trimming and J lost 4 bases; unmatched junction nucleotides: 8. CDR1 and CDR2 from the germline V gene are SGHDT and YYEEEE. CDR3 length: 16 amino acids. The DNA for the CDR3 is TGTGCCAGCAGCTTGGTCTACGGGACAGGGAGATACGAGCAGTACTTC. Encoded protein: CASSLVYGTGRYEQYF.

Notes on this clone: One base separates it from a far larger clone, so it is likely a read error. V gene TRBV7-2 combines with J gene TRBJ1-1; D remains unclear. Trimming shortened V by 4 bases and J by 1 base, and 1 base separated the two germline ends. This CDR3 spans 11 amino acids. CDR1 and CDR2 from the germline V gene are SGHTA and FQGNSA. CDR3 in amino acids: CASSWNTEAFF. CDR3 DNA sequence: TGTGCCAGCAGCTGGAACACTGAAGCTTTCTTT.

The chain employs TRBV6-6 and TRBJ2-6; TRBD1 matches at 7 bases. The V and J ends lost 8 bases and 0 bases, in that order; junction bases with no gene match: 4. From germline, CDR1 is MNHNY and CDR2 SVGAGI (reference sequence). This CDR3 region has 15 residues. The CDR3 DNA is TGTGCCAGCGGGGGACAGAGCTCTGGGGCCAACGTCCTGACTTTC. It codes for CASGGQSSGANVLTF.

The CDR3 protein is CASSIVPPGSNIQYF. The CDR3 DNA sequence: TGTGCCAGTAGTATAGTACCTCCCGGATCAAACATTCAGTACTTC. The J gene is TRBJ2-4, the V gene TRBV19; D not certain. Per the germline V gene, CDR1 is LNHDA and CDR2 is SQIVND (reference sequence). The CDR3 has 15 amino acids. V dropped 1 base and J dropped 6 bases, with 13 bases sitting between them.

The rearrangement links TRBV9 to TRBJ2-4; D perhaps matches TRBD2 (5 bases). V dropped 4 bases and J dropped 4 bases, with 9 bases sitting between them. Germline V gene data show CDR1 as SGDLS and CDR2 as YYNGEE. The CDR3 is made up of 13 amino acids. CDR3 nucleotides: TGTGCCAGCAGCCCAGGAGGAAAAAACATTCAGTACTTC. This encodes CASSPGGKNIQYF.

This clone has more than one count but fewer than ten. The chain recombines TRBV2 with TRBJ2-1; 8 bases are a match to TRBD2. Germline V lookup: CDR1 SNHLY, CDR2 FYNNEI. The CDR3 has 17 amino acids. The ends lost 3 bases at V and 6 bases at J; junction bases unmatched: 13. CDR3 in DNA: TGTGCCAGCAGTGATAGTAGCGGGACTATTCTCTCCAATGAGCAGTTCTTC. Protein sequence: CASSDSSGTILSNEQFF.

The V call is TRBV19, the J call TRBJ1-5; unclear D gene. CDR1 is LNHDA and CDR2 is SQIVND in the germline V gene (reference sequence). The CDR3 length is 17 residues. Trimming removed 4 bases from V and 2 bases from J, with 18 bases in between. The CDR3 DNA is TGTGCCAGTAGTAAACGCCTCGGGTGGGAGGGCAATCAGCCCCAGCATTTT. Encoded protein: CASSKRLGWEGNQPQHF. The entire variable domain, with the rest obtained from reference TRBV19 and TRBJ1-5, is as follows: DGGITQSPKYLFRKEGQNVTLSCEQNLNHDAMYWYRQDPGQGLRLIYYSQIVNDFQKGDIAEGYSVSREKKESFPLTVTSAQKNPTAFYLCASSKRLGWEGNQPQHFGDGTRLSIL.

The chain carries TRBV9 and TRBJ2-7; D is possibly TRBD2 (6 bases). CDR1 and CDR2 from the germline V gene are SGDLS and YYNGEE. The CDR3 runs to 13 residues. V lost 4 bases, J lost 6 bases, and 14 bases lay in between. The CDR3 DNA reads as TGTGCCAGCAGCTTGGGAGGTACCACCGAGCAGTACTTC. Its translation: CASSLGGTTEQYF.

This sequence joins TRBV13 and TRBJ1-2; possibly TRBD1 for D (5 bases). The CDR3 sequence is 13 residues long. Trimming took 5 bases from V and 3 from J, leaving 10 bases between them. CDR1 PRHDT and CDR2 FYEKMQ come from the germline V gene (reference sequence). The CDR3 sequence: CASSVGTHYGYTF. The DNA for the CDR3 is TGTGCCAGCAGCGTGGGGACTCACTATGGCTACACCTTC. Based on the CDR3 plus reference TRBV13 and TRBJ1-2, the full variable domain is AAGVIQSPRHLIKEKRETATLKCYPIPRHDTVYWYQQGPGQDPQFLISFYEKMQSDKGSIPDRFSAQQFSDYHSELNMSSLELGDSALYFCASSVGTHYGYTFGSGTRLTVV.

The rearrangement joins TRBV19 to TRBJ1-5, with TRBD1 as a possible D gene (5 bases). The V and J ends lost 8 bases and 7 bases respectively, with 12 bases between them. CDR1 is LNHDA and CDR2 is SQIVND in the germline V gene (reference sequence). The CDR3 consists of 12 residues. The CDR3 DNA reads as TGTGCCAGTGGGGGGACGGGGCAGCCCCAGCATTTT. Amino acid sequence: CASGGTGQPQHF.

The V call is TRBV7-9, the J call TRBJ2-7; D uncertain. Germline CDR1 and CDR2: SEHNR and FQNEAQ (reference sequence). V was clipped by 2 bases and J by 4 bases, with 12 bases between them. The CDR3 is 14 residues long. CDR3 in amino acids: CASSLTVTAYEQYF. The CDR3 bases are TGTGCCAGCAGCTTAACTGTCACGGCTTACGAGCAGTACTTC.

This clone appeared once. This sequence joins TRBV7-9 and TRBJ1-1; D is ambiguous. This CDR3 contains 12 residues. CDR1 SEHNR and CDR2 FQNEAQ come from the germline V gene (reference sequence). Trimming cost V 5 bases and J 8 bases, with 12 bases left between them. The CDR3, as DNA: TGTGCCAGCAGCGGTCAGACACTGGAAGCTTTCTTT. It encodes CASSGQTLEAFF.

This chain uses TRBV7-9 with TRBJ2-1, with 10 bases fitting TRBD2. CDR1 and CDR2 from the germline V gene are SEHNR and FQNEAQ (reference sequence). The CDR3 is 16 residues long. With 1 base clipped from V and 8 bases from J, the junction kept 8 bases outside the gene matches. In DNA, the CDR3 is TGTGCCAGCAGCTTAGAAGCGGGAGGGCCTGAGCATGAGCAGTTCTTC. Protein sequence: CASSLEAGGPEHEQFF. The variable domain in full, with the rest retrieved from reference TRBV7-9 and TRBJ2-1, is DTGVSQNPRHKITKRGQNVTFRCDPISEHNRLYWYRQTLGQGPEFLTYFQNEAQLEKSRLLSDRFSAERPKGSFSTLEIQRTEQGDSAMYLCASSLEAGGPEHEQFFGPGTRLTVL.

In this sample, this clone turned up once. The gene calls are TRBV9 and TRBJ2-7; D gene unclear. There are 15 residues in the CDR3. Germline V lookup: CDR1 SGDLS, CDR2 YYNGEE. V dropped 1 base and J dropped 2 bases, with 13 bases sitting between them. The CDR3 DNA follows: TGTGCCAGCAGCGTAACCAGCGATCCAACCTACGAGCAGTACTTC. It translates to CASSVTSDPTYEQYF. The whole variable domain, remainder taken from reference TRBV9 and TRBJ2-7, is DSGVTQTPKHLITATGQRVTLRCSPRSGDLSVYWYQQSLDQGLQFLIQYYNGEERAKGNILERFSAQQFPDLHSELNLSSLELGDSALYFCASSVTSDPTYEQYFGPGTRLTVT.

The table lists this clone with a few counts. V and J are TRBV9 and TRBJ1-1; no reliable D call. CDR3 length: 14 amino acids. The V end was cut by 4 bases, the J end by 0 bases, with 10 bases between. The germline V gene has CDR1 SGDLS and CDR2 YYNGEE. CDR3 amino acids: CASSPQAMNTEAFF. The CDR3 region has the DNA TGTGCCAGCAGCCCCCAAGCTATGAACACTGAAGCTTTCTTT.

The rearrangement links TRBV11-2 to TRBJ2-5, with a weak D call TRBD1 (6 bases). The J call may be incorrect, as the DNA end agrees better with TRBJ2-7. Germline V gives CDR1 SGHAT, CDR2 FQNNGV. The CDR3 is made up of 16 amino acids. The CDR3 bases are TGTGCCAGCAGACAACAGGGTGGCATCACCAATTACGAGCAGTACTTC. Translation: CASRQQGGITNYEQYF.

The chain recombines TRBV28 with TRBJ1-2; no clear D. Germline V gene sequence: CDR1 MDHEN, CDR2 SYDVKM. This CDR3 is 14 amino acids long. Deletions cut 7 bases from V and 4 bases from J, with 16 bases between. CDR3 DNA sequence: TGTGCCAGCACCCCCCTTTTTCGCCTCTATGGCTACACCTTC. Protein: CASTPLFRLYGYTF.

The gene calls are TRBV5-1 and TRBJ2-7; a possible D gene is TRBD2 (6 bases). CDR1 and CDR2 from the germline V gene are SGHRS and YFSETQ. Trimming took 3 bases from V and 3 from J, leaving 10 bases between them. The CDR3 sequence is 13 residues long. Written as DNA, the CDR3 is TGCGCCAGCAGCTCGGGAGATATCTACGAGCAGTACTTC. It encodes CASSSGDIYEQYF.

The chain carries TRBV4-3 and TRBJ2-1; tentatively, D is TRBD1 (5 bases). This CDR3 has 16 residues. Trimming pared 0 bases from V and 2 bases from J, leaving 11 bases between. The germline CDR1 and CDR2 sequences are LGHNA and YSLEER. In nucleotides, the CDR3 is TGCGCCAGCAGCCAAGATACAAGGGGCCCCTACAATGAGCAGTTCTTC. This encodes CASSQDTRGPYNEQFF.

Worth noting for this clone: In the same sample, other DNA sequences code for this CDR3. The chain links TRBV5-6 to TRBJ1-2, with D maybe TRBD1 (6 bases). CDR1 SGHDT and CDR2 YYEEEE come from the germline V gene. This CDR3 contains 12 residues. Deletions cut 4 bases from V and 4 bases from J, with 8 bases between. The CDR3 DNA follows: TGTGCCAGCAGCCTGGACAGCTATGGCTACACCTTC. Its protein is CASSLDSYGYTF. The full variable domain, rest sourced from reference TRBV5-6 and TRBJ1-2, is DAGVTQSPTHLIKTRGQQVTLRCSPKSGHDTVSWYQQALGQGPQFIFQYYEEEERQRGNFPDRFSGHQFPNYSSELNVNALLLGDSALYLCASSLDSYGYTFGSGTRLTVV.

The CDR3, as DNA: TGCGCCAGCAGCCAAGGACTAGCGGGAATCAATGAGCAGTTCTTC. Residues: CASSQGLAGINEQFF. The chain recombines TRBV4-3 with TRBJ2-1; 11 bases line up with TRBD2. Germline assignment: CDR1 LGHNA and CDR2 YSLEER. This CDR3 region has 15 residues. The J segment lost 6 bases and the V segment lost 1 base, leaving 2 bases of the junction unmatched.

The chain links TRBV27 to TRBJ2-1, with 13 bases lining up with TRBD2. This CDR3 spans 15 amino acids. J lost 9 bases, V lost 5 bases, and 7 bases had no gene match. CDR1 MNHEY and CDR2 SMNVEV come from the germline V gene (reference sequence). The CDR3 sequence: CASSPRTSGSSEQFF. The CDR3 DNA sequence: TGTGCCAGCAGTCCACGGACTAGCGGGAGTTCTGAGCAGTTCTTC.

V gene TRBV9 combines with J gene TRBJ2-3, with TRBD1 as a possible D gene (5 bases). The CDR3 sequence is 15 residues long. Germline V gene sequence: CDR1 SGDLS, CDR2 YYNGEE. Trimming removed 3 bases from V and 0 bases from J, with 11 bases in between. The CDR3 spells CASSARQISTDTQYF. The CDR3 DNA reads TGTGCCAGCAGCGCCAGACAGATTAGCACAGATACGCAGTATTTT.

The J gene is TRBJ2-1, the V gene TRBV25-1; 7 positions match TRBD2. V shed 3 bases, J shed 2 bases, and the junction held 4 bases outside the gene matches. Germline lookup yields CDR1 MGHDK and CDR2 SYGVNS. The CDR3 consists of 15 residues. CDR3 coding DNA: TGTGCCAGCAGTGAGGGGCTAGCGGCCTACAATGAGCAGTTCTTC. Its protein product is CASSEGLAAYNEQFF. The full variable domain, rest sourced from reference TRBV25-1 and TRBJ2-1, is EADIYQTPRYLVIGTGKKITLECSQTMGHDKMYWYQQDPGMELHLIHYSYGVNSTEKGDLSSESTVSRIRTEHFPLTLESARPSHTSQYLCASSEGLAAYNEQFFGPGTRLTVL.

This rearrangement joins TRBV5-8 to TRBJ2-2, with TRBD1 matching 8 bases. The J segment lost 4 bases and the V segment lost 4 bases, leaving 6 bases of the junction unmatched. The CDR3 has 15 amino acids. Germline values: CDR1 SGHTS, CDR2 YDEGEE. The CDR3 protein is CASSPWTGITGELFF. Written as DNA, the CDR3 is TGTGCCAGCAGCCCCTGGACAGGGATCACCGGGGAGCTGTTTTTT.

This chain uses TRBV5-6 with TRBJ1-1, with D uncertain. This CDR3 is built from 14 residues. The V gene lost 0 bases and the J gene lost 6 bases, with 12 bases spanning the gap. The germline V gene has CDR1 SGHDT and CDR2 YYEEEE. CDR3 protein: CASSLGGGKAEAFF. The CDR3 region has the DNA TGTGCCAGCAGCTTGGGGGGAGGGAAAGCTGAAGCTTTCTTT.

The chain recombines TRBV7-9 with TRBJ2-7; D is possibly TRBD2 (5 bases). V was pared by 5 bases and J by 7 bases, with 9 bases between. CDR3 length: 11 amino acids. Germline V gives CDR1 SEHNR, CDR2 FQNEAQ (reference sequence). In DNA, the CDR3 is TGTGCCAGCAGCAAAAGCGGAGAGCAGTACTTC. Residues: CASSKSGEQYF.

The V gene is TRBV14, the J gene TRBJ1-1; D unclear. CDR1 is SGHDN, CDR2 FVKESK, per germline. This CDR3 comprises 17 residues. V lost 3 bases and J lost 0, with 17 bases in between. This CDR3 is CASSQEELPPLNTEAFF. DNA for the CDR3: TGTGCCAGCAGCCAGGAAGAATTACCACCATTGAACACTGAAGCTTTCTTT.